A selection of T cell receptor beta chains follows, all from one sample in a study of T cells in Graves' hyperthyroidism and ophthalmopathy. TCRdb re-derived calls from the multiplex PCR reads in MiXCR, one entry per CDR3 protein. Among 330,000 or so distinct CDR3 sequences listed, approximately 18% were seen once. What was sequenced was blood. The receptors come from a woman between 40 and 50 years old with Graves' ophthalmopathy. The CDR3 runs from the conserved cysteine through the conserved F or W. D genes are given only for firm matches. The listing skips clone size in some rows; elsewhere it reads once, few, many or a size class.

j_call,d_call,clone_size,v_call,cdr3_aa,cdr3_nt
TRBJ2-5,NA,many,TRBV7-8,CASSLSLQETQYF,TGTGCCAGCAGCCTTAGCCTCCAAGAGACCCAGTACTTC
TRBJ2-7,NA,NA,TRBV9,CASSVRGNSYEQYF,TGTGCCAGCAGTGTCCGAGGTAACTCCTACGAGCAGTACTTC
TRBJ2-7,TRBD1,medium-sized,TRBV28,CASREQGQKNYEQYF,TGTGCCAGCAGAGAACAGGGACAGAAGAACTACGAGCAGTACTTC
TRBJ1-5,NA,many,TRBV12-3/TRBV12-4,CASSPASGGRGQPQHF,TGTGCCAGCAGTCCCGCGTCCGGGGGGAGGGGTCAGCCCCAGCATTTT
TRBJ1-1,NA,many,TRBV28,CASSFGSRLGGSLVVNTEAFF,TGTGCCAGCAGTTTTGGTTCTAGGTTGGGGGGCTCTTTGGTCGTGAACACTGAAGCTTTCTTT
TRBJ1-1,NA,many,TRBV5-6,CASSLVVTVNTEAFF,TGTGCCAGCAGCTTGGTTGTGACAGTGAACACTGAAGCTTTCTTT
TRBJ1-1,TRBD1,many,TRBV18,CASSPRTGGNTEAFF,TGTGCCAGCTCACCACGGACAGGGGGGAACACTGAAGCTTTCTTT
TRBJ1-5,TRBD1,many,TRBV10-3,CAISENRGGNQPQHF,TGTGCCATCAGTGAAAACAGGGGTGGCAATCAGCCCCAGCATTTT
TRBJ2-5,TRBD2,NA,TRBV28,CASSLPSGGRETQYF,TGTGCCAGCAGTTTACCCAGCGGGGGGAGGGAGACCCAGTACTTC
TRBJ2-2,NA,many,TRBV29-1,CSVFGSFGELFF,TGCAGCGTTTTCGGATCGTTCGGGGAGCTGTTTTTT
TRBJ2-2,NA,many,TRBV7-8,CASSLTQTGELFF,TGTGCCAGCAGCTTAACACAAACCGGGGAGCTGTTTTTT
TRBJ1-1,NA,many,TRBV10-3,CAISATTGRTEAFF,TGTGCCATCAGTGCCACCACAGGGCGGACTGAAGCTTTCTTT
TRBJ2-7,TRBD2,many,TRBV20-1,CSGGSSGRAWQQYF,TGCAGTGGAGGGTCTAGCGGGAGGGCTTGGCAGCAGTACTTC
TRBJ1-2,TRBD1,NA,TRBV6-1,CASKTGGYTF,TGTGCCAGCAAGACAGGGGGCTACACCTTC
TRBJ1-2,TRBD1,many,TRBV6-1,CASGGTGGAYGYTF,TGTGCCAGCGGAGGGACAGGGGGCGCCTATGGCTACACCTTC
TRBJ1-3,NA,many,TRBV5-1,CASSPDRTRGNTIYF,TGCGCCAGCAGCCCGGACCGGACCCGTGGAAACACCATATATTTT
TRBJ2-6,NA,many,TRBV30,CAWGAGANVLTF,TGTGCCTGGGGCGCTGGGGCCAACGTCCTGACTTTC
TRBJ2-2,TRBD1,many,TRBV10-3,CAISESGQGKTGELFF,TGTGCCATCAGTGAGTCGGGACAGGGAAAGACCGGGGAGCTGTTTTTT
TRBJ1-5,TRBD1,few,TRBV11-3,CASSLGTLDRGVYSNQPQHF,TGTGCCAGCAGCTTAGGGACACTCGACAGGGGCGTTTATAGCAATCAGCCCCAGCATTTT
TRBJ2-7,TRBD1,many,TRBV6-5,CASSYFPDRGNTYEQYF,TGTGCCAGCAGTTACTTCCCCGACAGGGGGAATACCTACGAGCAGTACTTC
TRBJ1-5,NA,NA,TRBV10-2,CASSEGLGSYQPQLF,TGCGCCAGCAGTGAAGGGCTGGGTTCATATCAGCCCCAGCTTTTT
TRBJ1-1,NA,NA,TRBV6-2/TRBV6-3,CASRPSSGTEAFF,TGTGCCAGCAGACCGTCGTCTGGGACTGAAGCTTTCTTT
TRBJ2-2,TRBD2,many,TRBV5-4,CASSPPGLRDTGELFF,TGTGCCAGCAGCCCCCCGGGACTACGAGACACCGGGGAGCTGTTTTTT
TRBJ2-2,NA,many,TRBV5-1,CASSLVGTRGIGELFF,TGCGCCAGCAGCTTGGTCGGCACTCGGGGGATCGGGGAGCTGTTTTTT
TRBJ1-2,NA,NA,TRBV28,CASSYGGHYGYTF,TGTGCCAGCAGTTATGGGGGCCACTATGGCTACACCTTC
TRBJ1-1,NA,many,TRBV14,CASSQVTVGRAFF,TGTGCCAGCAGCCAAGTCACGGTAGGTCGAGCTTTCTTT
TRBJ1-5,NA,many,TRBV6-5,CASSNLREPQHF,TGTGCCAGCAGTAACCTGAGGGAGCCCCAGCATTTT
TRBJ2-7,TRBD2,many,TRBV11-2,CASSLGRGLVGSYEQYF,TGTGCCAGCAGCTTAGGCCGAGGACTAGTCGGTTCCTACGAGCAGTACTTC
TRBJ1-5,NA,many,TRBV4-1,CASSQGGSQPQHF,TGCGCCAGCAGCCAAGGGGGGAGCCAGCCCCAGCATTTT
TRBJ1-5,NA,many,TRBV20-1,CSARGLRGSNQPQHF,TGCAGTGCTAGAGGGCTCAGGGGAAGCAATCAGCCCCAGCATTTT
TRBJ2-2,NA,many,TRBV9,CASSPPGTGNTGELFF,TGTGCCAGCAGCCCTCCCGGGACGGGAAACACCGGGGAGCTGTTTTTT
TRBJ1-1,NA,many,TRBV19,CASSIVGGLMNTEAFF,TGTGCCAGTAGTATAGTTGGAGGGCTCATGAACACTGAAGCTTTCTTT
TRBJ1-4,NA,many,TRBV5-1,CASSNRVEEKLFF,TGCGCCAGCAGCAACAGGGTAGAGGAAAAACTGTTTTTT
TRBJ1-2,TRBD1,many,TRBV30,CAWLGVDRAGYGYTF,TGTGCCTGGCTAGGGGTGGACAGGGCAGGCTATGGCTACACCTTC
TRBJ2-1,NA,many,TRBV2,CASSGSKPPNEQFF,TGTGCCAGCAGTGGTAGTAAGCCACCAAATGAGCAGTTCTTC
TRBJ1-5,NA,many,TRBV20-1,CSAGGSTGFNQPQHF,TGCAGTGCCGGGGGCAGTACAGGGTTCAATCAGCCCCAGCATTTT
TRBJ2-6,TRBD2,many,TRBV7-3,CASSPRLRGGSGANVLTF,TGTGCCAGCAGCCCTCGCCTTCGCGGGGGCTCTGGGGCCAACGTCCTGACTTTC
TRBJ2-5,TRBD2,many,TRBV20-1,CSAGVGSGRGETQYF,TGCAGTGCTGGGGTGGGAAGCGGGAGAGGGGAGACCCAGTACTTC
TRBJ2-7,TRBD2,many,TRBV7-2,CASSLAVLAGDNSYEQYF,TGTGCCAGCAGCTTAGCGGTACTAGCGGGAGATAATAGCTACGAGCAGTACTTC
TRBJ1-3,NA,many,TRBV15,CATSRNPVRSNTIYF,TGTGCCACCAGCAGAAATCCAGTCCGAAGTAACACCATATATTTT
TRBJ2-2,TRBD2,many,TRBV11-1,CASSLRASGYTGELFF,TGTGCCAGCAGCCTCCGGGCTAGCGGGTACACCGGGGAGCTGTTTTTT
TRBJ2-7,NA,many,TRBV7-8,CASSSTGWEQYF,TGTGCCAGCAGCTCCACTGGTTGGGAGCAGTACTTC